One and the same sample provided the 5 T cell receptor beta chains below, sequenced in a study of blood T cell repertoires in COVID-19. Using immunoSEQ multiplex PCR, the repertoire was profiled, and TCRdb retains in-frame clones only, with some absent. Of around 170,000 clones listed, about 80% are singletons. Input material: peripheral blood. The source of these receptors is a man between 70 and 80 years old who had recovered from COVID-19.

The CDR3 DNA follows: TGTGCCACCAGCTCCAGGACTAGCGCGAACTTCTACAATGAGCAGTTCTTC. It translates to CATSSRTSANFYNEQFF. The chain links TRBV15 to TRBJ2-1, with TRBD2 matching over 9 bases. Per the germline V gene, CDR1 is LNHNV and CDR2 is YYDKDF (reference sequence). The J segment lost 3 bases and the V segment lost 5 bases, leaving 11 bases of the junction unmatched. This CDR3 contains 17 residues.

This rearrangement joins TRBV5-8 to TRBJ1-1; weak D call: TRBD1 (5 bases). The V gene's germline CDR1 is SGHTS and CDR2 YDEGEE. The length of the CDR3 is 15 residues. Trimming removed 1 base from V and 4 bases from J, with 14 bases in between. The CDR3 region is CASSLRRGGGTEAFF. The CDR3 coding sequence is TGTGCCAGCAGCTTGAGAAGGGGAGGTGGCACTGAAGCTTTCTTT.

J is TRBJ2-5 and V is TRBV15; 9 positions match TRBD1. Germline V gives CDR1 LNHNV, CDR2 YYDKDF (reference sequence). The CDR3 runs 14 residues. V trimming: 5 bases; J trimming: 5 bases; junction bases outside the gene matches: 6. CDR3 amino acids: CATSPGQGLETQYF. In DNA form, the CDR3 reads TGTGCCACCAGCCCGGGACAGGGCCTGGAGACCCAGTACTTC.

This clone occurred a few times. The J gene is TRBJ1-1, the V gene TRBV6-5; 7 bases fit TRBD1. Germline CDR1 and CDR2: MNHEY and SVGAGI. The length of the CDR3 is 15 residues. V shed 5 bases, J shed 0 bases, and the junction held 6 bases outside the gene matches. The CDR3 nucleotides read TGTGCCAGCAGTAAGGACAGGAACATGAACACTGAAGCTTTCTTT. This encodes CASSKDRNMNTEAFF.

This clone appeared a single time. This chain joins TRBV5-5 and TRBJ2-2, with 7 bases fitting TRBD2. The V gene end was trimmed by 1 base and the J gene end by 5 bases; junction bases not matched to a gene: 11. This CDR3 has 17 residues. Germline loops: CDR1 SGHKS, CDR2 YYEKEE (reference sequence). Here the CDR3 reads CASSLRGDLASTGELFF. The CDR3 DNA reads TGTGCCAGCAGCTTGCGGGGGGATCTAGCGAGTACCGGGGAGCTGTTTTTT.